Below, 26 T cell receptor beta chains from the same sample are listed, as sequenced in a study of T cell changes during pregnancy in multiple sclerosis. The table came from immunoSEQ multiplex PCR; TCRdb's copy has only in-frame clones and leaves some out. The sample has approximately 68,000 clones, 91% seen once. The starting material was peripheral blood, obtained in the third trimester of pregnancy. All receptors derive from a female donor in good health, enrolled as a control in a pregnancy study.

The chain couples TRBV10-3 to TRBJ1-6; a weak D match, TRBD1 (6 bases). This CDR3 has 13 amino acids. CDR1 ENHRY and CDR2 SYGVKD come from the germline V gene. Trimming pared 5 bases from V and 6 bases from J, leaving 8 bases between. The CDR3 spells CAISSRGNSPLHF. DNA for the CDR3: TGTGCCATCAGTAGCAGGGGTAATTCACCCCTCCACTTT.

This sequence joins TRBV7-9 and TRBJ2-6; D is unclear. There are 15 residues in the CDR3. Trimming pared 7 bases from V and 0 bases from J, leaving 10 bases between. CDR1 SEHNR and CDR2 FQNEAQ come from the germline V gene (reference sequence). The CDR3, as DNA: TGTGCCAGCATCCCTGGCCTCTCTGGGGCCAACGTCCTGACTTTC. Amino acid sequence: CASIPGLSGANVLTF.

The chain combines TRBV9 with TRBJ1-1, with 8 bases lining up with TRBD1. Germline lookup yields CDR1 SGDLS and CDR2 YYNGEE. V lost 6 bases to trimming and J lost 0 bases; unmatched junction nucleotides: 4. This CDR3 has 14 amino acids. CDR3: CASTPGQVNTEAFF. The CDR3 DNA is TGTGCCAGCACTCCGGGACAGGTGAACACTGAAGCTTTCTTT.

The rearrangement uses TRBV28 and TRBJ2-7; D unresolved. The CDR3 runs to 12 residues. V shed 3 bases and J shed 6 bases, with 9 bases lying between them. Germline assignment: CDR1 MDHEN and CDR2 SYDVKM. CDR3 region: CASSFITREQYF. CDR3 DNA sequence: TGTGCCAGCAGTTTTATCACACGCGAGCAGTACTTC. The variable domain in full, with the rest retrieved from reference TRBV28 and TRBJ2-7, is DVKVTQSSRYLVKRTGEKVFLECVQDMDHENMFWYRQDPGLGLRLIYFSYDVKMKEKGDIPEGYSVSREKKERFSLILESASTNQTSMYLCASSFITREQYFGPGTRLTVT.

This rearrangement joins TRBV7-6 to TRBJ2-5; TRBD2 matches at 9 bases. V was clipped by 2 bases and J by 1 base; unmatched bases: 8. Per germline, CDR1 SGHVS and CDR2 FNYEAQ. The CDR3 spans 17 residues. The CDR3, as DNA: TGTGCCAGCAGCTTATTTAATAGCGGGGGCTTCCAAGAGACCCAGTACTTC. Translating it yields CASSLFNSGGFQETQYF. Full variable domain (remainder filled in from reference TRBV7-6 and TRBJ2-5): GAGVSQSPRYKVTKRGQDVALRCDPISGHVSLYWYRQALGQGPEFLTYFNYEAQQDKSGLPNDRFSAERPEGSISTLTIQRTEQRDSAMYRCASSLFNSGGFQETQYFGPGTRLLVL.

This chain uses TRBV5-1 with TRBJ1-4; 10 nucleotides align to TRBD1. The ends lost 4 bases at V and 5 bases at J; junction bases unmatched: 2. This CDR3 comprises 14 residues. CDR1 is SGHRS, CDR2 YFSETQ, per germline. The CDR3 spells CASSPGQGNEKLFF. The CDR3 DNA reads TGCGCCAGCAGCCCGGGACAGGGGAATGAAAAACTGTTTTTT.

The V call is TRBV7-9, the J call TRBJ2-3; D is possibly TRBD2 (6 bases). The CDR3 totals 16 residues. Germline V lookup: CDR1 SEHNR, CDR2 FQNEAQ (reference sequence). V lost 1 base and J lost 0, with 11 bases in between. In DNA, the CDR3 is TGTGCCAGCAGCTTAGTCCGGGGGACTAGCACAGATACGCAGTATTTT. This sequence encodes CASSLVRGTSTDTQYF.

V usage is TRBV6-1 and J usage is TRBJ1-2; the match to TRBD1 covers 8 bases. The V gene's germline CDR1 is MNHNS and CDR2 SASEGT. The V segment lost 4 bases and the J segment 4 bases; nucleotides outside the gene matches: 5. This CDR3 has 14 amino acids. Here the CDR3 reads CASSGTGRGYGYTF. CDR3 bases: TGTGCCAGCAGTGGGACAGGGAGAGGCTATGGCTACACCTTC.

The rearrangement joins TRBV10-1 to TRBJ1-2; 9 bases agree with TRBD1. There are 13 residues in the CDR3. V gave up 5 bases and J gave up 10 bases; unmatched junction bases: 8. Germline assignment: CDR1 WNHNN and CDR2 SYGVQD (reference sequence). In DNA, the CDR3 is TGCGCCAGCAGTCCGGGACAGGGAATTTCCTACACCTTC. Translation: CASSPGQGISYTF.

The chain employs TRBV7-9 and TRBJ2-3; D might be TRBD2 (6 bases). CDR3 length equals 15 residues. V lost 2 bases and J 4 bases, leaving 13 bases between the germline ends. Germline loops: CDR1 SEHNR, CDR2 FQNEAQ (reference sequence). CDR3 DNA sequence: TGTGCCAGCAGCTTACTTAATAGGGAGGCAGATACGCAGTATTTT. It specifies CASSLLNREADTQYF.

The rearrangement links TRBV6-1 to TRBJ2-6; 9 bases fit TRBD1. Germline V gives CDR1 MNHNS, CDR2 SASEGT. V was clipped by 5 bases and J by 2 bases; unmatched bases: 1. There are 15 residues in the CDR3. CDR3 bases: TGTGCCAGCAGTACAGGGGGCGCTGGGGCCAACGTCCTGACTTTC. Protein: CASSTGGAGANVLTF.

This chain joins TRBV2 and TRBJ1-6; 7 nucleotides align to TRBD1. Germline CDR1 and CDR2: SNHLY and FYNNEI. This CDR3 contains 14 residues. With 7 bases clipped from V and 5 bases from J, the junction kept 5 bases outside the gene matches. The CDR3: CASIWDRNNSPLHF. The DNA of the CDR3 is TGTGCCAGCATATGGGACAGAAATAATTCACCCCTCCACTTT.

The gene calls are TRBV27 and TRBJ1-1, with 7 nucleotides matching TRBD1. V lost 2 bases to trimming and J lost 12 bases; unmatched junction nucleotides: 9. The CDR3 runs to 13 residues. CDR1 and CDR2 (germline): MNHEY, SMNVEV (reference sequence). The CDR3 is CASSLSAGGRTFF. As DNA, the CDR3 is TGTGCCAGCAGTTTAAGTGCAGGGGGGAGGACTTTCTTT.

This clone has only one observation. CDR3 bases: TGTGCTAGTGGTTTGGGACAGGGGGTTCGGGAGACCCAGTACTTC. It yields the protein CASGLGQGVRETQYF. V gene TRBV12-5 combines with J gene TRBJ2-5, with 9 bases identical to TRBD1. The CDR3 runs 15 residues. V trimming: 1 base; J trimming: 5 bases; junction bases outside the gene matches: 5. CDR1 is LGHNT and CDR2 is FRNRAP in the germline V gene. Supplemented by reference TRBV12-5 and TRBJ2-5, the full variable domain reads DARVTQTPRHKVTEMGQEVTMRCQPILGHNTVFWYRQTMMQGLELLAYFRNRAPLDDSGMPKDRFSAEMPDATLATLKIQPSEPRDSAVYFCASGLGQGVRETQYFGPGTRLLVL.

This chain connects TRBV6-5 to TRBJ1-6; tentative D call: TRBD1 (5 bases). This CDR3 is built from 14 residues. Trimming took 2 bases from V and 4 from J, leaving 6 bases between them. The V gene's germline CDR1 is MNHEY and CDR2 SVGAGI. CDR3 sequence (DNA): TGTGCCAGCAGTTACGACAGTTATAATTCACCCCTCCACTTT. Its translation: CASSYDSYNSPLHF.

The chain links TRBV6-1 to TRBJ2-1; weak D call: TRBD2 (6 bases). CDR3 length: 14 residues. V was cut by 8 bases and J by 2 bases, with 13 bases left in between. Germline V gene sequence: CDR1 MNHNS, CDR2 SASEGT. CDR3 nucleotide sequence: TGTGCCAGCCGCGGGGCCGGCACCTACAATGAGCAGTTCTTC. Protein sequence: CASRGAGTYNEQFF.

The V gene is TRBV14, the J gene TRBJ2-1, with 7 positions matching TRBD2. The CDR3 consists of 16 residues. V was pared by 0 bases and J by 4 bases, with 6 bases of the junction left unmatched. Germline CDR1 SGHDN, CDR2 FVKESK. This CDR3 is CASSQDGEGAYNEQFF. The DNA for the CDR3 is TGTGCCAGCAGCCAAGATGGGGAGGGCGCTTACAATGAGCAGTTCTTC.

V is TRBV4-1 and J is TRBJ2-7, with a tentative D call TRBD2 (7 bases). CDR1 is MGHRA, CDR2 YSYEKL, per germline. This CDR3 is 15 amino acids long. V lost 1 base and J lost 4, with 14 bases in between. The CDR3 sequence is CASSQVPGGEYEQYF. For the CDR3, the DNA is TGCGCCAGCAGCCAAGTGCCGGGGGGCGAATACGAGCAGTACTTC.

The chain recombines TRBV10-2 with TRBJ2-1, with TRBD2 matching over 12 bases. Germline V lookup: CDR1 WSHSY, CDR2 SAAADI. Trimming removed 6 bases from V and 9 bases from J; junction bases left unmatched: 6. The CDR3 is made up of 14 amino acids. CDR3 sequence: CASRTSGRDGEQFF. The DNA for the CDR3 is TGCGCCAGCAGGACTAGCGGGAGAGATGGTGAGCAGTTCTTC.

The rearrangement uses TRBV7-9 and TRBJ2-7; tentatively, D is TRBD2 (6 bases). Trimming stripped 5 bases from V and 5 bases from J, with 16 bases between. CDR1 and CDR2 (germline): SEHNR, FQNEAQ (reference sequence). The CDR3 totals 14 residues. The CDR3, as DNA: TGTGCCAGCAGCCTCCCGGGGACTTTCCACGAGCAGTACTTC. Translating gives CASSLPGTFHEQYF.

V usage is TRBV5-5 and J usage is TRBJ1-5; D gene ambiguous. Germline V gives CDR1 SGHKS, CDR2 YYEKEE (reference sequence). The ends were cut back, 4 bases at V and 5 bases at J, with 19 bases in the middle. The CDR3 runs 16 residues. CDR3 sequence (DNA): TGTGCCAGCAGCCTGGGTCTCTCAACGAACTATCAGCCCCAGCATTTT. As protein: CASSLGLSTNYQPQHF.

This clone was detected once. The rearrangement joins TRBV23-1 to TRBJ1-5; possibly TRBD1 for D (6 bases). TRBV23-1 carries the ORF label, with uncertain function. This CDR3 region has 17 residues. The V end lost 6 bases, the J end lost 3 bases, and 21 bases lay between the germline ends. CDR3 region: CASRPEGGPTINQPQHF. CDR3 bases: TGCGCCAGCAGACCCGAGGGGGGGCCAACTATCAATCAGCCCCAGCATTTT.

The chain recombines TRBV27 with TRBJ2-1, with TRBD2 matching over 13 bases. The CDR3 totals 17 residues. The J segment lost 0 bases and the V segment lost 2 bases, leaving 1 base of the junction unmatched. The germline gives CDR1 MNHEY, CDR2 SMNVEV (reference sequence). The DNA of the CDR3 is TGTGCCAGCAGTTTAAGGACTAGCGGGAGCTCCTACAATGAGCAGTTCTTC. It yields the protein CASSLRTSGSSYNEQFF.

V gene TRBV7-9 combines with J gene TRBJ1-1; 8 bases map to TRBD1. Germline V gene data show CDR1 as SEHNR and CDR2 as FQNEAQ (reference sequence). The CDR3 is made up of 15 amino acids. Trimming took 5 bases from V and 4 from J; bases not matched to a gene: 9. CDR3 sequence (DNA): TGTGCCAGCAGCCAAACGGACAGGGATGGCACTGAAGCTTTCTTT. It is translated as CASSQTDRDGTEAFF. The entire variable domain, with the rest obtained from reference TRBV7-9 and TRBJ1-1, is as follows: DTGVSQNPRHKITKRGQNVTFRCDPISEHNRLYWYRQTLGQGPEFLTYFQNEAQLEKSRLLSDRFSAERPKGSFSTLEIQRTEQGDSAMYLCASSQTDRDGTEAFFGQGTRLTVV.

The CDR3 DNA is TGTGCCAGCAGTGGGGGACAGTTCTACGAGCAGTACTTC. As protein: CASSGGQFYEQYF. The gene calls are TRBV2 and TRBJ2-7; TRBD1 agrees at 7 bases. V lost 4 bases and J lost 3; bases outside the gene matches: 3. CDR3 length: 13 amino acids. CDR1 is SNHLY and CDR2 is FYNNEI in the germline V gene.

V gene TRBV6-4 combines with J gene TRBJ2-3, with a tentative D call TRBD2 (6 bases). Germline assignment: CDR1 MRHNA and CDR2 SNTAGT. V lost 0 bases, J lost 0 bases, and 7 bases lay in between. This CDR3 spans 15 amino acids. DNA for the CDR3: TGTGCCAGCAGTGACTCGGGACTTAGCACAGATACGCAGTATTTT. Its protein is CASSDSGLSTDTQYF.